The 23 T cell receptor beta chains below all came from one sample that was sequenced in a study of regulatory T cells in long-lasting Graves disease. To make TCR beta libraries, researchers used iRepertoire HTBI primers and Arm-PCR of CDR3 regions. TCRdb independently ran MiXCR on the multiplex PCR reads; one entry per CDR3 protein. The sample contains 500,000 to 700,000 distinct CDR3 sequences, 15% to 20% of which appear only once. Time point noted: newly diagnosed GD, antithyroid drugs for less than 3 months. There was RNA extracted from PBMCs, and the TCR library was made from it. The same data also went into a second study, on T cells in Graves' hyperthyroidism and ophthalmopathy.

The sample here was peripheral blood mononuclear cells (PBMCs), taken at new diagnosis, from a patient treated with antithyroid drugs. These receptors were taken from a woman younger than 45 with Graves disease.

This clonotype has a count of ten or more. The V and J genes are TRBV30 and TRBJ2-5; D call uncertain. From germline, CDR1 is GTSNPN and CDR2 SVGIG (reference sequence). V was shortened by 3 bases and J by 0 bases, with 5 bases between the two germline ends. The CDR3 sequence is 12 residues long. The CDR3 sequence is CAWSQYQETQYF. The CDR3 region has the DNA TGTGCCTGGAGCCAGTACCAAGAGACCCAGTACTTC.

This clonotype has only a few counts. The chain is built from TRBV30 and TRBJ1-1; D not resolved. Germline V CDR1 and CDR2: GTSNPN, SVGIG (reference sequence). Deletions cut 8 bases from V and 0 bases from J, with 10 bases between. The CDR3 sequence is 12 residues long. CDR3 residues: CARRTVNTEAFF. The CDR3 nucleotides are TGTGCCCGACGGACGGTGAACACTGAAGCTTTCTTT. The complete variable domain, with remaining parts taken from reference TRBV30 and TRBJ1-1, reads SQTIHQWPATLVQPVGSPLSLECTVEGTSNPNLYWYRQAAGRGLQLLFYSVGIGQISSEVPQNLSASRPQDRQFILSSKKLLLSDSGFYLCARRTVNTEAFFGQGTRLTVV.

This clonotype was seen more than once but under ten times. The chain recombines TRBV5-5 with TRBJ1-4, with 7 bases lining up with TRBD1. CDR3 length: 18 amino acids. With V trimmed by 2 bases and J by 2 bases, 12 bases remained unmatched. Germline V lookup: CDR1 SGHKS, CDR2 YYEKEE (reference sequence). CDR3 in amino acids: CASSFSLVSTGTNEKLFF. The DNA of the CDR3 is TGTGCCAGCAGCTTTAGCTTAGTCTCGACAGGGACTAATGAAAAACTGTTTTTT.

This chain connects TRBV25-1 to TRBJ2-7; D gene uncertain. The CDR3 length is 15 residues. The germline CDR1 and CDR2 sequences are MGHDK and SYGVNS. The V and J ends lost 3 bases and 3 bases respectively, with 15 bases between them. As DNA, the CDR3 is TGTGCCAGCAGTGACGCCGGATGGGGTAACTACGAGCAGTACTTC. Encoded protein: CASSDAGWGNYEQYF.

In this sample, this clonotype turned up many times. The chain combines TRBV11-2 with TRBJ2-7; 7 bases map to TRBD2. The CDR3 is 14 amino acids. Germline assignment: CDR1 SGHAT and CDR2 FQNNGV. V shed 5 bases and J 3 bases; nucleotides not matched to a gene: 7. CDR3 nucleotide sequence: TGTGCCAGCAGCCAGGAGGCGGGGGACTACGAGCAGTACTTC. As protein: CASSQEAGDYEQYF.

This clonotype has ten or more counts. J is TRBJ2-3 and V is TRBV7-8; D gene ambiguous. The CDR3 consists of 12 residues. V gave up 5 bases and J gave up 6 bases, with 9 bases separating them. Germline lookup yields CDR1 SGHVS and CDR2 FQNEAQ. The CDR3 DNA follows: TGTGCCAGCAGCCCCAGCAGGGATACGCAGTATTTT. This codes for CASSPSRDTQYF.

Ten or more counts support this clonotype. The chain combines TRBV20-1 with TRBJ2-3; 11 bases match TRBD2. The CDR3 is made up of 16 amino acids. V trimming: 5 bases; J trimming: 7 bases; junction bases outside the gene matches: 14. Germline lookup yields CDR1 DFQATT and CDR2 SNEGSKA (reference sequence). The CDR3 DNA is TGCAGTGCTCCCCGCCCACTAGCGGGAGTCACGAATACGCAGTATTTT. It is translated as CSAPRPLAGVTNTQYF.

With regard to this clonotype: A much larger clone lies a single base off, so this may be a read error. The V and J genes are TRBV7-9 and TRBJ2-7, with TRBD2 identical over 11 bases. CDR1 SEHNR and CDR2 FQNEAQ come from the germline V gene (reference sequence). This CDR3 region has 15 residues. The CDR3 nucleotides are TGTACCAGCAGCCCTAGCGGGGGGAGCTCCTACGAGCAGTACTTC. This translates into CTSSPSGGSSYEQYF. The variable domain in full, with the rest retrieved from reference TRBV7-9 and TRBJ2-7, is DTGVSQNPRHKITKRGQNVTFRCDPISEHNRLYWYRQTLGQGPEFLTYFQNEAQLEKSRLLSDRFSAERPKGSFSTLEIQRTEQGDSAMYLCTSSPSGGSSYEQYFGPGTRLTVT.

The table lists this clonotype with many counts. This sequence joins TRBV12-3 or TRBV12-4 and TRBJ2-1; 12 nucleotides match TRBD2. The junction had 3 bases not matched to a gene; V was cut back by 6 bases and J by 3 bases. The CDR3 covers 15 residues. The DNA of the CDR3 is TGTGCCAGCAGCTTGGGACTAGCGGGCTACAATGAGCAGTTCTTC. Encoded protein: CASSLGLAGYNEQFF.

This clonotype has a count of ten or more. The chain employs TRBV27 and TRBJ1-5; 9 bases are shared with TRBD1. V was clipped by 5 bases and J by 4 bases; unmatched bases: 24. This CDR3 comprises 21 residues. Germline V lookup: CDR1 MNHEY, CDR2 SMNVEV (reference sequence). CDR3 in amino acids: CASSITSRDTGTGFRNQPQHF. CDR3 in DNA: TGTGCCAGCAGTATTACTTCCCGCGATACCGGGACAGGGTTCCGAAATCAGCCCCAGCATTTT.

This clonotype was detected only once. Because the CDR3 is missing its conserved closing phenylalanine or tryptophan, this is likely a read error. The chain recombines TRBV2 with TRBJ1-4; D gene ambiguous. V was clipped by 4 bases and J by 7 bases, with 10 bases between them. The length of the CDR3 is 13 residues. Germline V gene data show CDR1 as SNHLY and CDR2 as FYNNEI. CDR3 sequence reads: CASSGDRSEKLFV. CDR3 DNA sequence: TGTGCCAGCAGTGGTGACCGAAGTGAAAAACTGTTTGTT.

V usage is TRBV18 and J usage is TRBJ1-1; D might be TRBD1 (6 bases). Trimming left V 8 bases short and J 1 base short, with 14 bases between. The CDR3 is made up of 14 amino acids. Germline V gene lookup returns CDR1 KGHSH and CDR2 LQKENI. The CDR3 here is CASLPDRQNTEAFF. Here the CDR3 DNA reads TGTGCCAGCCTACCGGACAGACAGAACACTGAAGCTTTCTTT.

In this sample, this clonotype turned up a few times. The chain carries TRBV12-3 or TRBV12-4 and TRBJ2-3, with 9 bases lining up with TRBD2. This CDR3 spans 16 amino acids. V dropped 4 bases and J dropped 6; count of bases not matched to a gene: 11. DNA of the CDR3: TGTGCCAGCAGTTCGGGCGGGAGGGTAACAGTGGATACGCAGTATTTT. Amino acid sequence: CASSSGGRVTVDTQYF.

A remark on this clonotype: This may come from a read error, since a much larger clone is one base off. This chain links TRBV7-3 with TRBJ2-5; 7 nucleotides agree with TRBD1. The CDR3 totals 16 residues. Germline lookup yields CDR1 SGHTA and CDR2 FQGTGA. The CDR3 DNA sequence: TGTGCCAGCAGCAGAACCGCAGGGACAGTTCAAGAGGCCCAGTACTTC. As protein: CASSRTAGTVQEAQYF.

As concerns this clonotype: One junction end does not reproduce the germline sequence, and a read error may be involved. This chain uses TRBV30 with TRBJ1-6, with a weak D call TRBD1 (5 bases). The length of the CDR3 is 15 residues. Germline CDR1 GTSNPN, CDR2 SVGIG (reference sequence). The CDR3: CARRTETAYNSPLHF. CDR3 in DNA: TGTGCCCGGAGGACCGAGACAGCATATAATTCACCCCTCCACTTT.

The sample holds a few counts of this clonotype. This chain joins TRBV3-1 and TRBJ1-4; unclear D gene. Germline loops: CDR1 LGHDT, CDR2 YNNKEL (reference sequence). Trimming cost V 2 bases and J 6 bases, with 4 bases left between them. The CDR3 consists of 12 residues. As DNA, the CDR3 is TGTGCCAGCAGCCAATTGTATGAAAAACTGTTTTTT. Its protein is CASSQLYEKLFF.

This clonotype has a handful of counts. The rearrangement links TRBV5-1 to TRBJ1-5; no firm D call. CDR1 and CDR2 (germline): SGHRS, YFSETQ. The ends were cut back, 5 bases at V and 0 bases at J, with 9 bases in the middle. There are 14 residues in the CDR3. In DNA form, the CDR3 reads TGCGCCAGCAGACCCAACCTTAGCAATCAGCCCCAGCATTTT. It translates to CASRPNLSNQPQHF.

This clonotype was picked up many times. The chain couples TRBV6-2 or TRBV6-3 to TRBJ2-3; D is undetermined. Trimming left V 2 bases short and J 1 base short, with 10 bases between. The CDR3 totals 15 residues. Germline CDR1 reads MNHEY; CDR2 reads SVGEGT. The CDR3 sequence is CASSYRGTGTDTQYF. CDR3 in DNA: TGTGCCAGCAGTTACCGAGGTACTGGCACAGATACGCAGTATTTT.

In this sample, this clonotype turned up many times. V gene TRBV28 combines with J gene TRBJ2-6; D is unclear. This CDR3 comprises 16 residues. The ends were cut back, 6 bases at V and 0 bases at J, with 12 bases in the middle. Germline V lookup: CDR1 MDHEN, CDR2 SYDVKM. DNA for the CDR3: TGTGCCAGCAGCCCAGCTGCTACCTCTGGGGCCAACGTCCTGACTTTC. Translation gives CASSPAATSGANVLTF.

The chain couples TRBV27 to TRBJ2-7; a possible D gene is TRBD1 (6 bases). V was shortened by 6 bases and J by 2 bases, with 11 bases between the two germline ends. The CDR3 has 13 amino acids. Germline assignment: CDR1 MNHEY and CDR2 SMNVEV (reference sequence). The CDR3 bases are TGTGCCAGCAGCCGACAGGCTACCTACGAGCAGTACTTC. This sequence encodes CASSRQATYEQYF.

This chain joins TRBV19 and TRBJ2-7; 10 bases map to TRBD2. The CDR3 consists of 15 residues. The V segment lost 5 bases and the J segment 3 bases; nucleotides outside the gene matches: 7. The germline V gene encodes CDR1 LNHDA and CDR2 SQIVND (reference sequence). The DNA for the CDR3 is TGTGCCAGTAGTGGGGAACTAGCGGGATACTACGAGCAGTACTTC. It codes for CASSGELAGYYEQYF.

This clonotype has ten or more counts. The chain links TRBV30 to TRBJ1-2; D may be TRBD1 (5 bases). Germline V gene lookup returns CDR1 GTSNPN and CDR2 SVGIG (reference sequence). This CDR3 has 14 residues. V lost 0 bases and J lost 8, with 16 bases in between. CDR3 DNA sequence: TGTGCCTGGAGTGTAAACGGGGCAGGGAGCGGCTACACCTTC. It yields the protein CAWSVNGAGSGYTF. The full variable domain, with the rest looked up from reference TRBV30 and TRBJ1-2, is SQTIHQWPATLVQPVGSPLSLECTVEGTSNPNLYWYRQAAGRGLQLLFYSVGIGQISSEVPQNLSASRPQDRQFILSSKKLLLSDSGFYLCAWSVNGAGSGYTFGSGTRLTVV.

This clonotype appeared many times. The chain employs TRBV6-2 or TRBV6-3 and TRBJ2-7, with D unresolved. This CDR3 is 13 amino acids long. Trimming cost V 0 bases and J 3 bases, with 6 bases left between them. CDR1 and CDR2 (germline): MNHEY, SVGEGT. The chain's CDR3 is CASSYSPFYEQYF. The CDR3 nucleotides are TGTGCCAGCAGTTACTCGCCGTTCTACGAGCAGTACTTC.